This entry features one TCR beta chain sequence. The assay was immunoSEQ multiplex PCR, and TCRdb's table has in-frame clones only and misses some. This sample yields under 90,000 clones, of which about 90% are seen a single time; about 1.8% belongs to the top ten. The CDR3 loop spans 13 amino acids. V dropped 7 bases and J dropped 6 bases, with 15 bases sitting between them. Germline CDR1 and CDR2: SGHTA and FQGTGA. This entry is derived from a study of OX40 agonist ivuxolimab in advanced cancers. Looking at the study overall: Dose-escalation subjects each had hepatocellular carcinoma, melanoma, renal cell or head and neck cancer. Those enrolled were 82.7% male, with a mean age of 60 years and ages from 23 to 79. One patient with hepatocellular carcinoma and two with cutaneous melanoma, three in all, had partial responses.

This specimen was CD4+ or CD8+ T cells sorted from blood, taken in a trial of the OX40 agonist ivuxolimab. The receptor comes from an adult with an advanced solid tumor such as melanoma, head and neck, liver or kidney cancer. V and J are TRBV7-3 and TRBJ1-1; D gene ambiguous. The CDR3 nucleotides are TGTGCCAGCAAGGAAATCAGTGGTGCTGAAGCTTTCTTT. Protein product: CASKEISGAEAFF.